One and the same sample provided the 3 T cell receptor beta chains below, sequenced in a study of STAT5B mutations in CD4+ large granular lymphocyte leukemia. Repertoires were generated with immunoSEQ multiplex PCR, while TCRdb's copy carries only in-frame clones and drops some. The sample has about 40,000 clones, around 85% seen once. Sequencing was done on a sample of CD4+ T cells from blood buffy coats. These receptors came from a human donor in good health.

This clone was seen only a few times. The J gene is TRBJ1-6, the V gene TRBV7-3; 7 nucleotides match TRBD1. The germline CDR1 and CDR2 sequences are SGHTA and FQGTGA. The CDR3 runs to 12 residues. V was pared by 2 bases and J by 14 bases, with 3 bases of the junction left unmatched. The CDR3 here is CASSLQGGSLHF. The CDR3 DNA sequence: TGTGCCAGCAGCTTACAGGGGGGATCCCTCCACTTT.

The rearrangement joins TRBV11-3 to TRBJ2-7; D uncertain. Germline V gene lookup returns CDR1 SGHNT and CDR2 YENEEA. V was cut by 0 bases and J by 6 bases, with 12 bases left in between. This CDR3 region has 14 residues. The CDR3 is CASSLDFGETEQYF. CDR3 in DNA: TGTGCCAGCAGCTTAGATTTCGGAGAAACCGAGCAGTACTTC.

The chain has TRBV7-2 and TRBJ1-1; tentative D call: TRBD1 (5 bases). Germline V gene sequence: CDR1 SGHTA, CDR2 FQGNSA. The germline V and J ends were trimmed by 2 bases and 0 bases, with 7 bases remaining between them. The CDR3 length is 14 residues. This CDR3 is CASSLQGMNTEAFF. DNA of the CDR3: TGTGCCAGCAGCTTACAGGGAATGAACACTGAAGCTTTCTTT.